These 19 T cell receptor beta chains were all obtained from the same sample, sequenced in a study of T cell changes during pregnancy in multiple sclerosis. The method was immunoSEQ multiplex PCR; TCRdb's version includes in-frame clones alone and lacks a portion of them. This table holds roughly 80,000 clones, 90% to 95% found once. The material sequenced was peripheral blood, taken in the first trimester of pregnancy. All receptors come from a female donor with multiple sclerosis, enrolled in a pregnancy study.

This chain uses TRBV30 with TRBJ2-6; TRBD1 matches 7 bases. Germline V gene sequence: CDR1 GTSNPN, CDR2 SVGIG (reference sequence). With 0 bases clipped from V and 0 bases from J, the junction kept 8 bases outside the gene matches. CDR3 length: 18 amino acids. The CDR3 DNA is TGTGCCTGGAGTGTACGCAAGGGGGCCGTCTCTGGGGCCAACGTCCTGACTTTC. Translated, it gives CAWSVRKGAVSGANVLTF.

The rearrangement links TRBV18 to TRBJ1-1, with no clear D. Germline V CDR1 and CDR2: KGHSH, LQKENI. V was clipped by 6 bases and J by 1 base, with 9 bases between them. The CDR3 has 13 amino acids. DNA for the CDR3: TGTGCCAGCTCCGCGGGCCAGAACACTGAAGCTTTCTTT. Protein product: CASSAGQNTEAFF.

V and J are TRBV7-6 and TRBJ1-1, with 10 bases matching TRBD1. Per germline, CDR1 SGHVS and CDR2 FNYEAQ. V dropped 5 bases and J dropped 0; count of bases not matched to a gene: 6. The CDR3 consists of 16 residues. DNA of the CDR3: TGTGCCAGCAGCCCCGGGACAGGGGTACTGAACACTGAAGCTTTCTTT. It specifies CASSPGTGVLNTEAFF.

The gene calls are TRBV6-1 and TRBJ1-2; D uncertain. The germline V and J ends were trimmed by 1 base and 4 bases, with 7 bases remaining between them. In germline, CDR1 is MNHNS, CDR2 SASEGT. The CDR3 is 13 residues long. DNA of the CDR3: TGTGCCAGCAGTGAAGTGAGGGCCTATGGCTACACCTTC. Protein: CASSEVRAYGYTF.

J is TRBJ2-2 and V is TRBV5-1; TRBD2 matches at 10 bases. CDR3 length: 19 residues. Losses at the gene ends were 0 bases for V and 0 bases for J; bases not matched to a gene: 8. Germline lookup yields CDR1 SGHRS and CDR2 YFSETQ. The CDR3 sequence is CASSLVSSGGFPNTGELFF. The CDR3 DNA reads TGCGCCAGCAGCTTGGTTTCTAGCGGGGGATTTCCGAACACCGGGGAGCTGTTTTTT.

The gene calls are TRBV6-6 and TRBJ2-7, with 12 bases fitting TRBD1. V dropped 6 bases and J dropped 2; count of bases not matched to a gene: 2. The V gene's germline CDR1 is MNHNY and CDR2 SVGAGI (reference sequence). There are 14 residues in the CDR3. The CDR3 protein is CASSGTGGAYEQYF. The CDR3 DNA is TGTGCCAGCAGCGGGACAGGGGGCGCCTACGAGCAGTACTTC.

The chain combines TRBV7-3 with TRBJ1-1; D gene uncertain. The CDR3 runs to 13 residues. Germline V lookup: CDR1 SGHTA, CDR2 FQGTGA. The V end was cut by 3 bases, the J end by 0 bases, with 5 bases between. CDR3 amino acids: CASSFLLNTEAFF. In DNA form, the CDR3 reads TGTGCCAGCAGCTTTCTCCTGAACACTGAAGCTTTCTTT.

The genes are TRBV9 and TRBJ2-1; D is possibly TRBD2 (6 bases). Germline CDR1 and CDR2: SGDLS and YYNGEE. This CDR3 contains 15 residues. V lost 0 bases, J lost 5 bases, and 12 bases lay in between. The chain's CDR3 is CASSVGGRWHNEQFF. The DNA for the CDR3 is TGTGCCAGCAGCGTAGGGGGGAGGTGGCACAATGAGCAGTTCTTC. Complete variable domain (other parts from reference TRBV9 and TRBJ2-1): DSGVTQTPKHLITATGQRVTLRCSPRSGDLSVYWYQQSLDQGLQFLIQYYNGEERAKGNILERFSAQQFPDLHSELNLSSLELGDSALYFCASSVGGRWHNEQFFGPGTRLTVL.

The chain uses TRBV6-1 and TRBJ1-5, with 8 bases matching TRBD1. This CDR3 region has 14 residues. Per the germline V gene, CDR1 is MNHNS and CDR2 is SASEGT. V dropped 6 bases and J dropped 4; count of bases not matched to a gene: 5. The CDR3 sequence is CASSLDRGNQPQHF. The CDR3 DNA follows: TGTGCCAGCAGCTTAGACAGGGGAAATCAGCCCCAGCATTTT.

This clone turned up a few times. This chain uses TRBV19 with TRBJ2-2, with 7 nucleotides matching TRBD2. The CDR3 is 12 amino acids. Germline lookup yields CDR1 LNHDA and CDR2 SQIVND (reference sequence). The V and J ends lost 6 bases and 15 bases, in that order; junction bases with no gene match: 10. The CDR3 loop is CASSPRGGTLFF. The CDR3 DNA sequence: TGTGCCAGTAGCCCACGCGGGGGAACATTGTTTTTT.

V is TRBV6-4 and J is TRBJ1-1; 7 bases agree with TRBD1. The CDR3 is made up of 15 amino acids. Germline CDR1 reads MRHNA; CDR2 reads SNTAGT. J gave up 1 base and V 7 bases, and 9 bases lay outside the gene matches. CDR3 loop: CASTRDSQPNTEAFF. Written as DNA, the CDR3 is TGTGCCAGCACCCGGGACAGTCAACCGAACACTGAAGCTTTCTTT.

The chain employs TRBV9 and TRBJ2-5; D not resolved. The CDR3 has 14 amino acids. Germline-derived CDR1 and CDR2 are SGDLS and YYNGEE. Between the trimmed V and J ends, which lost 0 bases and 2 bases, there was a span of 8 bases. The CDR3 protein is CASSVGGTQETQYF. CDR3 in DNA: TGTGCCAGCAGCGTAGGCGGCACACAAGAGACCCAGTACTTC.

This chain links TRBV18 with TRBJ1-2, with a weak D call TRBD1 (6 bases). Between the trimmed V and J ends, which lost 2 bases and 8 bases, there was a span of 12 bases. The CDR3 loop spans 13 amino acids. The V gene's germline CDR1 is KGHSH and CDR2 LQKENI. The CDR3: CASSPGTPSGYTF. CDR3 DNA: TGTGCCAGCTCACCAGGGACACCGTCCGGCTACACCTTC.

The CDR3 loop reads CASSPPGSYGYTF. The DNA of the CDR3 is TGTGCCAGCAGCCCCCCGGGAAGTTATGGCTACACCTTC. The gene calls are TRBV7-2 and TRBJ1-2, with D unresolved. V lost 5 bases and J lost 5, with 12 bases in between. Germline CDR1 SGHTA, CDR2 FQGNSA. The CDR3 sequence is 13 residues long.

CDR3 DNA sequence: TGTGCCAGCAGCCAAGTTTCTGCAACTAATGAAAAACTGTTTTTT. Residues: CASSQVSATNEKLFF. This chain joins TRBV4-2 and TRBJ1-4; D remains ambiguous. CDR1 and CDR2 (germline): LGHNA, YNFKEQ. Between the trimmed V and J ends, which lost 1 base and 0 bases, there was a span of 6 bases. There are 15 residues in the CDR3.

V usage is TRBV30 and J usage is TRBJ2-7; 10 bases fit TRBD1. The CDR3 covers 15 residues. Per the germline V gene, CDR1 is GTSNPN and CDR2 is SVGIG (reference sequence). The junction had 8 bases not matched to a gene; V was cut back by 3 bases and J by 3 bases. In DNA form, the CDR3 reads TGTGCCTGGAGCGTAGGGACAGGGGCACGCTACGAGCAGTACTTC. This codes for CAWSVGTGARYEQYF.

This rearrangement joins TRBV7-8 to TRBJ2-1; D perhaps matches TRBD2 (6 bases). Trimming cost V 7 bases and J 3 bases, with 16 bases left between them. The CDR3 is made up of 15 amino acids. CDR1 is SGHVS and CDR2 is FQNEAQ in the germline V gene. CDR3 sequence (DNA): TGTGCCAGCAACTTCCTGGGGGGAATCTACAATGAGCAGTTCTTC. This translates into CASNFLGGIYNEQFF.

This CDR3 is CASSEVEGRPEKLFF. In DNA, the CDR3 is TGTGCCAGCAGCGAAGTGGAGGGACGTCCTGAAAAACTGTTTTTT. The V gene is TRBV14, the J gene TRBJ1-4; D is perhaps TRBD1 (5 bases). The V gene lost 5 bases and the J gene lost 7 bases, with 17 bases spanning the gap. This CDR3 has 15 residues. The germline gives CDR1 SGHDN, CDR2 FVKESK.

This clone has a handful of counts. V is TRBV2 and J is TRBJ2-7; 8 positions agree with TRBD2. Looked up from germline, CDR1 is SNHLY and CDR2 is FYNNEI. Trimming at V came to 7 bases and at J to 2 bases, leaving 1 base not matched to a gene. CDR3 length: 12 amino acids. This chain's CDR3 is CASKRGPYEQYF. The CDR3 DNA reads as TGTGCCAGCAAGCGGGGGCCCTACGAGCAGTACTTC.